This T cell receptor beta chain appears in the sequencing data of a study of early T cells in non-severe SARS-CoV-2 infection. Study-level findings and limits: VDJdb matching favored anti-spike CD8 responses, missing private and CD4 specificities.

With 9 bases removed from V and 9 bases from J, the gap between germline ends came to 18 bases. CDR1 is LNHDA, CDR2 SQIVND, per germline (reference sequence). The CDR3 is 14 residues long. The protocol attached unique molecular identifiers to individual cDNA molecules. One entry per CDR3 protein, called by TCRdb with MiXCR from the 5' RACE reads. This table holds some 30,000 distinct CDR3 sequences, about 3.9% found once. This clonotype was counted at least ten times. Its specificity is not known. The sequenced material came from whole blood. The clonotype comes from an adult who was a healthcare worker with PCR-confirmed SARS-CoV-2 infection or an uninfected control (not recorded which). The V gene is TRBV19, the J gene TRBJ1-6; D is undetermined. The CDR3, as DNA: TGTGCCAGCAATCCGGGATCCGCAGTTTCACCCCTCCACTTT. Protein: CASNPGSAVSPLHF.